The clone carrying this TCR beta chain was recorded at least ten times. The data belong to a study of T-cell reconstitution after alpha-beta-depleted transplantation in children. Trimming took 2 bases from V and 2 from J; bases not matched to a gene: 6. There are 16 residues in the CDR3. CDR1 and CDR2 from the germline V gene are SNHLY and FYNNEI. It was with unique molecular identifiers that the TCRbeta library was prepared. TCRdb re-called the PCR reads with MiXCR, one entry per CDR3 protein. The sample shows over 450,000 distinct CDR3 sequences, about 10% of them seen only once. The J gene is TRBJ2-1, the V gene TRBV2; 7 nucleotides match TRBD2. The receptor was derived from a child aged 2 to 10 with inherited bone marrow failure, due to receive a stem cell transplant. The material was PBMCs, obtained before TCRalphabeta/CD19-depleted stem cell transplant. Written as DNA, the CDR3 is TGTGCCAGCAGTGAATCTGGCGGGAGCGCCTACAATGAGCAGTTCTTC. Translated, it gives CASSESGGSAYNEQFF.